This T cell receptor beta chain was identified in a study of CD8 T cells in ankylosing spondylitis. Study observations and caveats: A motif in TCR beta, a set of roughly eight highly homologous variants, appeared characteristic of ankylosing spondylitis blood. Clones linked with disease were CD8+ and fairly uncommon in the peripheral blood.

This clonotype was counted ten times or more. The antigen remains undetermined. TCRdb re-called the 5' RACE reads with MiXCR, one entry per CDR3 protein. The table has about 500,000 distinct CDR3 sequences, approximately 5% seen once; the top ten hold 3.5%. Germline loops: CDR1 ENHRY, CDR2 SYGVKD. V lost 2 bases, J lost 2 bases, and 10 bases stayed unmatched. The CDR3 spans 17 residues. Sequencing was performed on blood, either unsorted or a sorted T cell fraction (not recorded which). The rearrangement uses TRBV10-3 and TRBJ2-7, with 9 bases aligning to TRBD2. This clonotype was sampled from a male donor with ankylosing spondylitis. The CDR3 nucleotides read TGTGCCATCAGTGAGCACTCTAGCGGGACTGGTACCTACGAGCAGTACTTC. This translates into CAISEHSSGTGTYEQYF.